The T cell receptor (beta chain) described here comes from a study of T cells after yellow fever vaccination. Worth noting for this clonotype: Its antigen is not known.

Universal primer sites and UMIs were introduced during 5'RACE template-switching synthesis of TCR cDNA. Each CDR3 protein is one row after TCRdb ran MiXCR on the 5' RACE reads. The sample lists roughly 330,000 distinct CDR3 sequences; around 7% were seen once. V lost 4 bases, J lost 0 bases, and 6 bases lay in between. Germline lookup yields CDR1 KGHDR and CDR2 SFDVKD. This CDR3 spans 14 amino acids. Findings of the study overall: Re-detected after boosting: most primary clones, around 96% of CD4 and about 85% of CD8. A weaker secondary response peaked on day 5, the primary on day 15. Highly abundant clonotypes carried over from the bulk population could end up in FACS-sorted repertoires as contaminants.

This specimen was PBMCs, taken 35 to 50 days after the first yellow fever vaccination. The genes are TRBV24-1 and TRBJ1-5, with D unresolved. This receptor was obtained from a man between 18 and 29 years old who received the YFV17D yellow fever vaccine. The DNA for the CDR3 is TGTGCCACCAGTGACGAGGATAGCAATCAGCCCCAGCATTTT. The encoded protein is CATSDEDSNQPQHF.